What follows are 17 T cell receptor beta chains derived from one specimen sequenced in a study of PD-1 blockade in classical Hodgkin lymphoma. Some clones are missing from TCRdb's copy, which holds only in-frame ones; the method was immunoSEQ multiplex PCR. The repertoire consists of about 33,000 clones, with 72% occurring once and the leading ten covering about 3.9%. Time point in this sample: cycle 4 day 1 (C4D1), after less than seven weeks of nivolumab. Every patient was affected by relapse after autologous stem cell transplantation, while exposure to brentuximab vedotin was not uniform. The source was peripheral blood mononuclear cells (PBMCs), collected before the fourth cycle of nivolumab. The receptors were gathered from a human donor with classical Hodgkin lymphoma.

The chain has TRBV4-2 and TRBJ2-1; TRBD2 aligns across 8 bases. V shed 0 bases, J shed 8 bases, and the junction held 9 bases outside the gene matches. CDR3 length equals 16 residues. CDR1 LGHNA and CDR2 YNFKEQ come from the germline V gene. CDR3 coding DNA: TGTGCCAGCAGCCAAGATCTAGGGCTGCGGGGGGATGAGCAGTTCTTC. Amino acid sequence: CASSQDLGLRGDEQFF.

The chain has TRBV7-8 and TRBJ1-1; 7 bases line up with TRBD1. J lost 4 bases, V lost 6 bases, and 11 bases had no gene match. The CDR3 covers 15 residues. Germline values: CDR1 SGHVS, CDR2 FQNEAQ. For the CDR3, the DNA is TGTGCCAGCAGTATTAAGACAGGGTTAGTCACTGAAGCTTTCTTT. Residues: CASSIKTGLVTEAFF.

The genes are TRBV7-9 and TRBJ1-2; D might be TRBD1 (6 bases). Trimming removed 5 bases from V and 6 bases from J, with 19 bases in between. The germline gives CDR1 SEHNR, CDR2 FQNEAQ (reference sequence). This CDR3 comprises 15 residues. The CDR3 region is CASSPRDGTNNGYTF. The DNA of the CDR3 is TGTGCCAGCAGCCCCCGGGACGGGACAAATAATGGCTACACCTTC.

V and J are TRBV9 and TRBJ2-1, with 9 bases fitting TRBD2. Germline V gene lookup returns CDR1 SGDLS and CDR2 YYNGEE. V lost 0 bases, J lost 8 bases, and 9 bases stayed unmatched. The CDR3 loop spans 16 amino acids. CDR3 DNA: TGTGCCAGCAGCGTAGTAGGCGCGGGAGGGAAAGATGAGCAGTTCTTC. Translation gives CASSVVGAGGKDEQFF. The whole variable domain, filled in from reference TRBV9 and TRBJ2-1, reads DSGVTQTPKHLITATGQRVTLRCSPRSGDLSVYWYQQSLDQGLQFLIQYYNGEERAKGNILERFSAQQFPDLHSELNLSSLELGDSALYFCASSVVGAGGKDEQFFGPGTRLTVL.

The chain couples TRBV9 to TRBJ2-5; the D is unclear. Trimming shortened V by 0 bases and J by 2 bases, and 5 bases separated the two germline ends. CDR1 and CDR2 from the germline V gene are SGDLS and YYNGEE. The CDR3 has 13 amino acids. The CDR3 spells CASSVGNQETQYF. The CDR3 region has the DNA TGTGCCAGCAGCGTAGGAAATCAAGAGACCCAGTACTTC.

This chain uses TRBV7-9 with TRBJ1-2; 12 positions agree with TRBD1. With V trimmed by 3 bases and J by 1 base, 6 bases remained unmatched. Germline V gives CDR1 SEHNR, CDR2 FQNEAQ (reference sequence). The CDR3 runs to 17 residues. CDR3 coding DNA: TGTGCCAGCAGCTTGGACGGGACAGGGGGCCGTAACTATGGCTACACCTTC. Amino acids: CASSLDGTGGRNYGYTF.

This chain joins TRBV18 and TRBJ2-6; TRBD1 aligns across 7 bases. The germline V gene encodes CDR1 KGHSH and CDR2 LQKENI. The CDR3 has 17 residues. V shed 6 bases and J 2 bases; nucleotides not matched to a gene: 10. CDR3 sequence: CASSDRAPSAGANVLTF. The CDR3 DNA sequence: TGTGCCAGCTCTGACAGGGCCCCAAGCGCTGGGGCCAACGTCCTGACTTTC.

This chain joins TRBV7-2 and TRBJ2-1, with D perhaps matching TRBD2 (5 bases). The V and J ends lost 5 bases and 4 bases respectively, with 27 bases between them. The CDR3 is 19 residues long. The germline V gene encodes CDR1 SGHTA and CDR2 FQGNSA. The CDR3: CASSPRSVARSRVYNEQFF. The CDR3 nucleotides are TGTGCCAGCAGCCCTCGTTCTGTTGCGAGATCGAGGGTATACAATGAGCAGTTCTTC.

To note about this clone: The sample has other DNA sequences that encode this CDR3 too. This sequence joins TRBV10-3 and TRBJ2-1; D gene unclear. V was pared by 3 bases and J by 10 bases, with 4 bases between. The CDR3 sequence is 10 residues long. Germline CDR1 is ENHRY and CDR2 is SYGVKD. The CDR3 DNA reads as TGTGCCATCAGTGACAGGGAGCAGTTCTTC. Residues: CAISDREQFF.

The chain carries TRBV7-2 and TRBJ1-2, with D unclear. V shed 4 bases and J shed 1 base, with 10 bases lying between them. CDR3 length equals 14 residues. CDR1 is SGHTA, CDR2 FQGNSA, per germline. The CDR3 sequence: CASSSPEVNYGYTF. Written as DNA, the CDR3 is TGTGCCAGCAGCTCACCCGAGGTTAACTATGGCTACACCTTC.

In this sample, this clone is medium-sized. The chain is built from TRBV5-6 and TRBJ1-3; no clear D. The CDR3 length is 14 residues. Per germline, CDR1 SGHDT and CDR2 YYEEEE. V lost 3 bases to trimming and J lost 1 base, with 8 bases between them. The CDR3 spells CASSSVRSGNTIYF. In nucleotides, the CDR3 is TGTGCCAGCAGCTCTGTCAGGTCTGGAAACACCATATATTTT.

This clone was recorded once. The V call is TRBV27, the J call TRBJ2-3, with 10 bases that match TRBD1. The junction had 5 bases not matched to a gene; V was cut back by 2 bases and J by 6 bases. CDR3 length: 15 residues. The germline V gene has CDR1 MNHEY and CDR2 SMNVEV (reference sequence). This chain's CDR3 is CASSLSGQGGDTQYF. CDR3 bases: TGTGCCAGCAGTTTAAGCGGACAGGGGGGTGATACGCAGTATTTT.

V usage is TRBV19 and J usage is TRBJ2-1; either TRBD1 or TRBD2 may fit D (5 bases each). The germline CDR1 and CDR2 sequences are LNHDA and SQIVND (reference sequence). Trimming stripped 8 bases from V and 9 bases from J, with 26 bases between. This CDR3 is built from 16 residues. The CDR3 loop reads CASRNVAGAVGSEQFF. Written as DNA, the CDR3 is TGTGCCAGTCGAAATGTGGCCGGGGCCGTCGGAAGTGAGCAGTTCTTC.

This clone was seen a few times. V usage is TRBV7-7 and J usage is TRBJ2-5; D not certain. The V end lost 5 bases, the J end lost 3 bases, and 4 bases lay between the germline ends. The CDR3 sequence is 11 residues long. CDR1 SSHAT and CDR2 FNYEAQ come from the germline V gene (reference sequence). Here the CDR3 DNA reads TGTGCCAGCAGCAATAAAGAGACCCAGTACTTC. Protein: CASSNKETQYF.

This clone appeared a single time. The rearrangement joins TRBV18 to TRBJ1-5, with D perhaps matching TRBD1 (6 bases). Germline V gene lookup returns CDR1 KGHSH and CDR2 LQKENI. This CDR3 is 15 amino acids long. The V gene lost 3 bases and the J gene lost 7 bases, with 16 bases spanning the gap. The CDR3 bases are TGTGCCAGCTCACCCCCGGGGGGGGCTCGGCAGCCCCAGCATTTT. Translating it yields CASSPPGGARQPQHF.

This chain joins TRBV28 and TRBJ2-5; 10 bases line up with TRBD1. This CDR3 spans 14 amino acids. The ends lost 9 bases at V and 7 bases at J; junction bases unmatched: 11. The germline V gene has CDR1 MDHEN and CDR2 SYDVKM. CDR3 region: CASQTGTGARTQYF. The CDR3 coding sequence is TGTGCCAGTCAAACCGGGACAGGGGCACGGACCCAGTACTTC.

By share of the sample, this clone is medium-sized. The chain combines TRBV27 with TRBJ2-1; 7 nucleotides align to TRBD2. There are 15 residues in the CDR3. CDR1 is MNHEY, CDR2 SMNVEV, per germline (reference sequence). Trimming took 6 bases from V and 3 from J; bases not matched to a gene: 8. CDR3 coding DNA: TGTGCCAGCAGAGCAGGCGGGGGTTTCTACAATGAGCAGTTCTTC. This translates into CASRAGGGFYNEQFF.